One and the same sample provided the 21 T cell receptor beta chains below, sequenced in a study of graft-versus-host responses after intestinal transplantation. The protocol was immunoSEQ multiplex PCR, while the TCRdb copy is restricted to in-frame clones and leaves out a portion. The data contain 12,000 or so clones, nearly 95% of them singletons. Sequencing was performed on PBMCs, taken approximately 110 days after intestinal transplant. Receptor source: a human patient who received an intestinal transplant, so some T cells may come from the graft donor.

The rearrangement joins TRBV18 to TRBJ2-7; D is perhaps TRBD1 (6 bases). Germline V CDR1 and CDR2: KGHSH, LQKENI. Trimming shortened V by 4 bases and J by 2 bases, and 18 bases separated the two germline ends. The CDR3 spans 16 residues. CDR3 region: CASSLRSGTITYEQYF. CDR3 nucleotides: TGTGCCAGCTCACTGCGATCCGGGACAATTACCTACGAGCAGTACTTC. The complete variable domain, with remaining parts taken from reference TRBV18 and TRBJ2-7, reads NAGVMQNPRHLVRRRGQEARLRCSPMKGHSHVYWYRQLPEEGLKFMVYLQKENIIDESGMPKERFSAEFPKEGPSILRIQQVVRGDSAAYFCASSLRSGTITYEQYFGPGTRLTVT.

The V call is TRBV9, the J call TRBJ1-4; no clear D gene. Germline-derived CDR1 and CDR2 are SGDLS and YYNGEE. The CDR3 sequence is 16 residues long. The V end lost 4 bases, the J end lost 5 bases, and 18 bases lay between the germline ends. In DNA, the CDR3 is TGTGCCAGCAGCCCCCTTGAGGGTGGGGAAAATGAAAAACTGTTTTTT. Residues: CASSPLEGGENEKLFF.

The chain couples TRBV2 to TRBJ2-7, with TRBD2 matching over 8 bases. The CDR3 sequence is 17 residues long. Germline CDR1 is SNHLY and CDR2 is FYNNEI. V lost 4 bases, J lost 4 bases, and 15 bases stayed unmatched. DNA of the CDR3: TGTGCCAGCAGTGTTCGAGCGGGGGATAACTTGGCGTACGAGCAGTACTTC. Its translation is CASSVRAGDNLAYEQYF.

DNA for the CDR3: TGTGCCAGTAGCCCAGGGGGGACTGCGACATTCAATGAGCAGTTCTTC. It translates to CASSPGGTATFNEQFF. The chain couples TRBV19 to TRBJ2-1; tentative D call: TRBD1 (7 bases). Germline CDR1 is LNHDA and CDR2 is SQIVND (reference sequence). With 6 bases removed from V and 6 bases from J, the gap between germline ends came to 21 bases. This CDR3 is 16 amino acids long.

The chain links TRBV19 to TRBJ1-5; a possible D gene is TRBD1 (6 bases). V lost 0 bases and J 2 bases, leaving 14 bases between the germline ends. The CDR3 runs 17 residues. Germline lookup yields CDR1 LNHDA and CDR2 SQIVND (reference sequence). The CDR3 spells CASSIDLQGRGNQPQHF. As DNA, the CDR3 is TGTGCCAGTAGTATAGATCTACAGGGCCGTGGCAATCAGCCCCAGCATTTT.

In this sample, this clone turned up once. V usage is TRBV19 and J usage is TRBJ2-7; the D call may be TRBD1 or TRBD2 (6 bases each). CDR3 length equals 14 residues. The V end was cut by 5 bases, the J end by 5 bases, with 16 bases between. Germline V gene sequence: CDR1 LNHDA, CDR2 SQIVND (reference sequence). The CDR3 coding sequence is TGTGCCAGTAGTCCACGGGGGCTGCGTGACGAGCAGTACTTC. This translates into CASSPRGLRDEQYF.

V and J are TRBV28 and TRBJ1-5; D unresolved. Germline lookup yields CDR1 MDHEN and CDR2 SYDVKM. V shed 3 bases and J shed 0 bases, with 3 bases lying between them. This CDR3 region has 13 residues. The CDR3 here is CASSFRSNQPQHF. The CDR3 DNA reads as TGTGCCAGCAGTTTCCGTAGCAATCAGCCCCAGCATTTT.

The chain employs TRBV5-6 and TRBJ2-6; the D is unclear. Germline CDR1 is SGHDT and CDR2 is YYEEEE. This CDR3 region has 16 residues. V gave up 0 bases and J gave up 0 bases, with 7 bases separating them. This CDR3 is CASSLDRPSGANVLTF. The CDR3 coding sequence is TGTGCCAGCAGCTTGGACCGCCCCTCTGGGGCCAACGTCCTGACTTTC.

This clone was detected only once. The chain couples TRBV6-5 to TRBJ1-1; D not certain. The V end lost 2 bases, the J end lost 8 bases, and 12 bases lay between the germline ends. Per germline, CDR1 MNHEY and CDR2 SVGAGI. This CDR3 region has 13 residues. CDR3 sequence: CASSYTTGAEAFF. DNA for the CDR3: TGTGCCAGCAGTTACACGACGGGCGCCGAAGCTTTCTTT.

The chain joins TRBV14 to TRBJ1-1; unclear D gene. CDR3 length: 17 amino acids. Trimming took off 4 bases at V and 1 base at J, with 19 bases between the two ends. Per germline, CDR1 SGHDN and CDR2 FVKESK. The DNA for the CDR3 is TGTGCCAGCAGCCCAGGAAGTACGTGGGCGAGGAACACTGAAGCTTTCTTT. As protein: CASSPGSTWARNTEAFF.

The J gene is TRBJ2-2, the V gene TRBV2; TRBD1 aligns across 8 bases. Germline V gene data show CDR1 as SNHLY and CDR2 as FYNNEI. V shed 7 bases and J 3 bases; nucleotides not matched to a gene: 4. This CDR3 is 14 amino acids long. CDR3 DNA: TGTGCCAGCACAGGGGGCGCGGACACCGGGGAGCTGTTTTTT. This encodes CASTGGADTGELFF.

This clone appeared a few times. This chain links TRBV9 with TRBJ1-1; a weak D match, TRBD1 (6 bases). The V and J ends lost 7 bases and 8 bases respectively, with 27 bases between them. There are 16 residues in the CDR3. Germline V gene data show CDR1 as SGDLS and CDR2 as YYNGEE. CDR3 residues: CASSRLGLDATGEAFF. Here the CDR3 DNA reads TGTGCCAGCTCCCGATTGGGACTCGACGCCACAGGGGAAGCTTTCTTT.

This clone appeared once. The rearrangement links TRBV28 to TRBJ2-3; perhaps TRBD1 as D (5 bases). The CDR3 runs to 14 residues. Trimming left V 10 bases short and J 1 base short, with 15 bases between. Germline CDR1 is MDHEN and CDR2 is SYDVKM. This CDR3 reads CATQLAGRTDTQYF. In DNA, the CDR3 is TGTGCCACCCAACTGGCAGGGCGCACAGATACGCAGTATTTT. The full variable domain, with the rest looked up from reference TRBV28 and TRBJ2-3, is DVKVTQSSRYLVKRTGEKVFLECVQDMDHENMFWYRQDPGLGLRLIYFSYDVKMKEKGDIPEGYSVSREKKERFSLILESASTNQTSMYLCATQLAGRTDTQYFGPGTRLTVL.

The V call is TRBV27, the J call TRBJ2-2; tentative D call: TRBD2 (5 bases). With 3 bases removed from V and 3 bases from J, the gap between germline ends came to 8 bases. From germline, CDR1 is MNHEY and CDR2 SMNVEV (reference sequence). CDR3 length equals 14 residues. The CDR3 loop reads CASSFGRDTGELFF. The CDR3 DNA reads as TGTGCCAGCAGTTTCGGGCGGGACACCGGGGAGCTGTTTTTT.

V and J are TRBV30 and TRBJ1-2, with 7 bases matching TRBD1. Germline lookup yields CDR1 GTSNPN and CDR2 SVGIG (reference sequence). V lost 0 bases, J lost 6 bases, and 4 bases stayed unmatched. The CDR3 is 13 amino acids. The CDR3 DNA reads TGTGCCTGGAGTGTGTGGCAGGGGGATGGCTACACCTTC. This gives the protein CAWSVWQGDGYTF. Full variable domain (missing parts from reference TRBV30 and TRBJ1-2): SQTIHQWPATLVQPVGSPLSLECTVEGTSNPNLYWYRQAAGRGLQLLFYSVGIGQISSEVPQNLSASRPQDRQFILSSKKLLLSDSGFYLCAWSVWQGDGYTFGSGTRLTVV.

The genes are TRBV7-9 and TRBJ2-1; D not certain. The germline V and J ends were trimmed by 2 bases and 4 bases, with 3 bases remaining between them. The length of the CDR3 is 12 residues. CDR1 is SEHNR, CDR2 FQNEAQ, per germline (reference sequence). In nucleotides, the CDR3 is TGTGCCAGCAGCTTACAATACAATGAGCAGTTCTTC. Amino acids: CASSLQYNEQFF.

The chain joins TRBV19 to TRBJ2-5; 7 nucleotides agree with TRBD1. CDR3 length equals 13 residues. Germline V CDR1 and CDR2: LNHDA, SQIVND (reference sequence). The trim removed 6 bases at V and 5 bases at J, leaving 6 bases unmatched. In DNA, the CDR3 is TGTGCCAGTAGAACAGGGGTCGGGGAGACCCAGTACTTC. It specifies CASRTGVGETQYF. Based on the CDR3 plus reference TRBV19 and TRBJ2-5, the full variable domain is DGGITQSPKYLFRKEGQNVTLSCEQNLNHDAMYWYRQDPGQGLRLIYYSQIVNDFQKGDIAEGYSVSREKKESFPLTVTSAQKNPTAFYLCASRTGVGETQYFGPGTRLLVL.

This chain uses TRBV5-1 with TRBJ1-1; a possible D gene is TRBD1 (6 bases). Trimming cost V 0 bases and J 4 bases, with 19 bases left between them. CDR3 length: 17 amino acids. Germline lookup yields CDR1 SGHRS and CDR2 YFSETQ. The CDR3 reads CASSLVPLNQGITEAFF. CDR3 nucleotide sequence: TGCGCCAGCAGCTTGGTACCTTTAAATCAGGGGATCACTGAAGCTTTCTTT.

The chain uses TRBV10-2 and TRBJ2-2; D is undetermined. The CDR3 runs to 13 residues. Germline V gene lookup returns CDR1 WSHSY and CDR2 SAAADI. V was pared by 0 bases and J by 6 bases, with 5 bases between. CDR3 sequence reads: CASSESGSGELFF. The CDR3 DNA follows: TGCGCCAGCAGTGAGTCGGGGTCCGGGGAGCTGTTTTTT.

V usage is TRBV7-2 and J usage is TRBJ2-7; D possibly corresponds to TRBD1 (6 bases). The CDR3 is 16 amino acids. Trimming stripped 8 bases from V and 3 bases from J, with 23 bases between. CDR1 is SGHTA and CDR2 is FQGNSA in the germline V gene. The CDR3 coding sequence is TGTGCCAGCGCATCCCCCACAGGGCCGTTCTACTACGAGCAGTACTTC. Amino acids: CASASPTGPFYYEQYF.

The V gene is TRBV7-9, the J gene TRBJ2-5, with D hard to call. Trimming took 1 base from V and 1 from J, leaving 4 bases between them. The CDR3 totals 13 residues. The germline gives CDR1 SEHNR, CDR2 FQNEAQ (reference sequence). CDR3 residues: CASSLVSQETQYF. CDR3 nucleotides: TGTGCCAGCAGCTTAGTATCCCAAGAGACCCAGTACTTC.